The 29 T cell receptor beta chains listed next were all sequenced from one sample in a study of tumor-infiltrating lymphocytes in primary liver carcinoma. TCR beta cDNA came from about 0.55 ug total RNA, primed with a constant-region primer. Researchers made the TCR beta libraries by running three nested multiplex PCR rounds with slightly modified ARM-PCR. Amplification in the first two PCR rounds was performed using TRBV1-TRBV30 forward primers and a C-beta reverse primer for 9 to 11 cycles each. One entry per CDR3 protein, called by TCRdb with MiXCR from the multiplex PCR reads. Seen here are 330,000 or so distinct CDR3 sequences, 65% observed once, and the top ten hold roughly 6%. Extraction also yielded germline DNA, while blood RNA was obtained from unsorted whole blood. Sequenced material: peripheral blood. The receptors stem from a middle-aged man with primary liver carcinoma and hepatitis B virus infection.

Details on this clonotype: A junction boundary mismatches the germline segment, possibly from a read error. J is TRBJ2-1 and V is TRBV7-9, with TRBD2 matching 7 bases. Germline CDR1 is SEHNR and CDR2 is FQNEAQ (reference sequence). The CDR3 sequence is 15 residues long. CDR3 in DNA: TGTGTCAGCAGCCCCAACAGCGGGATTTACAATGAGCAGTTCTTC. Translation gives CVSSPNSGIYNEQFF. The full variable domain, rest sourced from reference TRBV7-9 and TRBJ2-1, is DTGVSQNPRHKITKRGQNVTFRCDPISEHNRLYWYRQTLGQGPEFLTYFQNEAQLEKSRLLSDRFSAERPKGSFSTLEIQRTEQGDSAMYLCVSSPNSGIYNEQFFGPGTRLTVL.

This chain connects TRBV6-2 or TRBV6-3 to TRBJ2-1, with D maybe TRBD1 (6 bases). The CDR3 spans 13 residues. Germline CDR1 is MNHEY and CDR2 is SVGEGT. Trimming removed 5 bases from V and 12 bases from J, with 17 bases in between. The CDR3 spells CASSETGSNWQFF. The CDR3 nucleotides are TGTGCCAGCAGTGAAACAGGGTCGAATTGGCAGTTCTTC.

There are a few counts of this clonotype. J is TRBJ2-1 and V is TRBV11-2; 8 positions match TRBD2. From germline, CDR1 is SGHAT and CDR2 FQNNGV. CDR3 length: 14 amino acids. V lost 5 bases, J lost 7 bases, and 7 bases stayed unmatched. The CDR3 spells CASSRSGNHNEQFF. The CDR3 coding sequence is TGTGCCAGCAGCCGTAGCGGGAACCATAATGAGCAGTTCTTC.

Concerning this clonotype: A much bigger clone sits one base away, suggesting this may be a read error. This chain connects TRBV6-1 to TRBJ1-5, with D uncertain. Germline V gives CDR1 MNHNS, CDR2 SASEGT. The CDR3 is 13 amino acids. V lost 8 bases and J 6 bases, leaving 14 bases between the germline ends. The CDR3 spells CASVRRDGQPQHF. The CDR3 DNA reads TGTGCCAGCGTCCGACGGGATGGTCAGCCCCAGCATTTT.

This clonotype has a handful of counts. The chain couples TRBV4-1 to TRBJ1-1; D gene unclear. CDR1 is MGHRA, CDR2 YSYEKL, per germline. The V end lost 2 bases, the J end lost 3 bases, and 7 bases lay between the germline ends. CDR3 length: 13 amino acids. The CDR3 loop reads CASSQTIDTEAFF. As DNA, the CDR3 is TGCGCCAGCAGCCAAACAATAGACACTGAAGCTTTCTTT.

This clonotype was recorded only once. The junction and the germline gene differ at one end; a read error may be behind it. The rearrangement joins TRBV11-2 to TRBJ1-2, with unresolved D. Germline CDR1 is SGHAT and CDR2 is FQNNGV. The CDR3 sequence is 14 residues long. The CDR3 coding sequence is TGTGCCATCAGCCAGAGGACCGTGAACTATGACTACACCTTC. It yields the protein CAISQRTVNYDYTF.

The chain has TRBV11-2 and TRBJ2-1; D may be TRBD1 (5 bases). The V end was cut by 2 bases, the J end by 6 bases, with 23 bases between. The germline gives CDR1 SGHAT, CDR2 FQNNGV. The CDR3 contains 18 residues. The CDR3 bases are TGTGCCAGCAGCTTAAGGTTAATGGGGCGGTGGGGTTTCAATGAGCAGTTCTTC. Protein sequence: CASSLRLMGRWGFNEQFF.

Regarding this clonotype: Since a much larger clone is just one base distant, this may be a read error. The genes are TRBV10-2 and TRBJ2-1; either TRBD1 or TRBD2 may fit D (5 bases each). CDR1 WSHSY and CDR2 SAAADI come from the germline V gene. This CDR3 comprises 13 residues. The CDR3: CVSRRDGYNEQFF. The CDR3 DNA reads TGCGTCAGCCGACGGGACGGATACAATGAGCAGTTCTTC.

This clonotype was counted between two and nine times. The chain employs TRBV10-3 and TRBJ1-2; 9 bases agree with TRBD1. The CDR3 spans 17 residues. After removal of 6 bases from V and 2 bases from J, the junction contained 13 bases not matched to a gene. The germline gives CDR1 ENHRY, CDR2 SYGVKD. In DNA form, the CDR3 reads TGTGCCATCAGCGATCACTCCGGGACAGGGATGAACTATGGCTACACCTTC. Translated, it gives CAISDHSGTGMNYGYTF.

This clonotype was observed at least ten times. This sequence joins TRBV6-1 and TRBJ2-7; 9 bases map to TRBD2. CDR3 length: 13 residues. CDR1 is MNHNS and CDR2 is SASEGT in the germline V gene. V lost 10 bases and J lost 5; bases outside the gene matches: 9. CDR3 nucleotides: TGTGCCACCACCGGGACTAGCCTCGACGAGCAGTACTTC. Translation: CATTGTSLDEQYF.

This clonotype was observed a few times. This sequence joins TRBV10-3 and TRBJ2-5; the match to TRBD1 covers 7 bases. The CDR3 spans 12 residues. The germline CDR1 and CDR2 sequences are ENHRY and SYGVKD. The J segment lost 2 bases and the V segment lost 9 bases, leaving 3 bases of the junction unmatched. Written as DNA, the CDR3 is TGTGCCATAGGGACAGTTCAAGAGACCCAGTACTTC. This codes for CAIGTVQETQYF.

This clonotype was detected only a few times. The chain recombines TRBV10-3 with TRBJ1-1; D might be TRBD1 (5 bases). Trimming stripped 2 bases from V and 4 bases from J, with 11 bases between. Germline loops: CDR1 ENHRY, CDR2 SYGVKD. CDR3 length: 14 amino acids. CDR3 nucleotides: TGTGCCATCAGTGAGAGAGGGACGGCCACTGAAGCTTTCTTT. Translated: CAISERGTATEAFF.

V and J are TRBV4-1 and TRBJ2-3, with D perhaps TRBD1 (6 bases). The CDR3 sequence is 13 residues long. CDR1 MGHRA and CDR2 YSYEKL come from the germline V gene. V was pared by 4 bases and J by 6 bases, with 11 bases between. CDR3 in amino acids: CASSPGARDTQYF. In DNA, the CDR3 is TGCGCCAGCAGCCCAGGGGCACGGGATACGCAGTATTTT.

The chain combines TRBV20-1 with TRBJ2-3; D not resolved. Germline V lookup: CDR1 DFQATT, CDR2 SNEGSKA (reference sequence). V was cut by 0 bases and J by 6 bases, with 10 bases left in between. This CDR3 spans 13 amino acids. CDR3 bases: TGCAGTGCTAGAGATGCACGGCGTGATACGCAGTATTTT. Translation gives CSARDARRDTQYF.

The chain has TRBV2 and TRBJ1-5, with TRBD1 matching over 7 bases. The germline V gene encodes CDR1 SNHLY and CDR2 FYNNEI. J gave up 6 bases and V 3 bases, and 2 bases lay outside the gene matches. The CDR3 is made up of 13 amino acids. CDR3 DNA: TGTGCCAGCAGTGAGGGACAGTTTCAGCCCCAGCATTTT. Its translation: CASSEGQFQPQHF.

As for this clonotype: A much larger clone lies one base from this, so it may be a read error. This chain connects TRBV12-3 or TRBV12-4 to TRBJ1-5, with D possibly being TRBD1 (6 bases). The germline V and J ends were trimmed by 4 bases and 7 bases, with 14 bases remaining between them. The CDR3 runs to 14 residues. Here the CDR3 reads CASSSGGAWQPQHF. CDR3 nucleotides: TGTGCCAGCAGTTCTGGGGGGGCGTGGCAGCCCCAGCATTTT.

This clonotype is a singleton in its sample. This chain connects TRBV11-2 to TRBJ2-1; D not certain. The V gene lost 1 base and the J gene lost 12 bases, with 10 bases spanning the gap. Germline lookup yields CDR1 SGHAT and CDR2 FQNNGV. The CDR3 has 12 residues. The CDR3 DNA sequence: TGTGCCAGCAGCTTAGCCTCTAGGCGGCAGTTCTTC. Its protein product is CASSLASRRQFF. Looking up the rest from reference TRBV11-2 and TRBJ2-1 gives the full variable domain: EAGVAQSPRYKIIEKRQSVAFWCNPISGHATLYWYQQILGQGPKLLIQFQNNGVVDDSQLPKDRFSAERLKGVDSTLKIQPAKLEDSAVYLCASSLASRRQFFGPGTRLTVL.

With respect to this clonotype: This may be a read error, as it is one base from a much larger clone. This sequence joins TRBV6-1 and TRBJ2-7; D is perhaps TRBD2 (6 bases). Germline V gene lookup returns CDR1 MNHNS and CDR2 SASEGT. CDR3 length equals 14 residues. With 11 bases removed from V and 5 bases from J, the gap between germline ends came to 22 bases. CDR3 coding DNA: TGTGCCGCCACGAAGGCTAGCGCGACCAACGAGCAGTACTTC. Its protein is CAATKASATNEQYF.

This clonotype occurred many times. This sequence may be a read error, since a much larger clone differs from it by one base. The V and J genes are TRBV6-4 and TRBJ2-6, with 7 nucleotides matching TRBD1. V dropped 6 bases and J dropped 2; count of bases not matched to a gene: 1. The CDR3 consists of 14 residues. Germline V gene lookup returns CDR1 MRHNA and CDR2 SNTAGT. The CDR3 coding sequence is TGTGCCAGCAGCACAGGGGCTGGGGCCAACGTCCTGACTTTC. This codes for CASSTGAGANVLTF.

This clonotype has just a few counts. The chain is built from TRBV14 and TRBJ1-6; 7 nucleotides agree with TRBD1. The V gene's germline CDR1 is SGHDN and CDR2 FVKESK. The CDR3 sequence is 15 residues long. V dropped 4 bases and J dropped 2; count of bases not matched to a gene: 2. This CDR3 reads CASSPGTAYNSPLHF. CDR3 nucleotides: TGTGCCAGCAGCCCCGGGACAGCCTATAATTCACCCCTCCACTTT.

The V gene is TRBV28, the J gene TRBJ2-5; D is undetermined. The CDR3 is made up of 12 amino acids. CDR1 is MDHEN and CDR2 is SYDVKM in the germline V gene. V lost 10 bases, J lost 1 base, and 10 bases lay in between. CDR3 sequence: CATAPRQETQYF. Written as DNA, the CDR3 is TGTGCCACCGCCCCCCGCCAAGAGACCCAGTACTTC.

The rearrangement uses TRBV5-5 and TRBJ2-3; D could derive from TRBD1 or TRBD2 (5 bases each). Looked up from germline, CDR1 is SGHKS and CDR2 is YYEKEE (reference sequence). V was clipped by 3 bases and J by 0 bases, with 14 bases between them. CDR3 length equals 16 residues. The CDR3 coding sequence is TGTGCCAGCAGCTACTCCGGGACGTATAGCACAGATACGCAGTATTTT. Its translation: CASSYSGTYSTDTQYF.

This chain joins TRBV4-3 and TRBJ2-2; 9 positions match TRBD2. The CDR3 spans 21 residues. Germline CDR1 LGHNA, CDR2 YSLEER. V lost 3 bases to trimming and J lost 1 base; unmatched junction nucleotides: 18. The CDR3 nucleotides are TGCGCCAGCAGCCAGCCAGTCGGAATAGCGGGAGACGAGTGGAACACCGGGGAGCTGTTTTTT. It is translated as CASSQPVGIAGDEWNTGELFF.

The V gene is TRBV5-1, the J gene TRBJ2-1; weak D call: TRBD2 (6 bases). The CDR3 has 13 amino acids. V lost 0 bases and J 9 bases, leaving 10 bases between the germline ends. Per germline, CDR1 SGHRS and CDR2 YFSETQ. The CDR3 reads CASSLAGVAEQFF. Here the CDR3 DNA reads TGCGCCAGCAGCTTGGCGGGAGTGGCTGAGCAGTTCTTC.

About this clonotype itself: A read error may account for a junction end that differs from germline. CDR3 DNA sequence: TGTGCCAGCGGCTTAGGCACTCAACCCTACGAGGAGTACTTC. Translated: CASGLGTQPYEEYF. The chain employs TRBV11-2 and TRBJ2-7, with D unclear. Germline-derived CDR1 and CDR2 are SGHAT and FQNNGV. This CDR3 is 14 amino acids long.

For this clonotype: Since a much larger clone is just one base distant, this may be a read error. This sequence joins TRBV10-1 and TRBJ2-1; 10 nucleotides align to TRBD2. The CDR3 spans 15 residues. Germline CDR1 reads WNHNN; CDR2 reads SYGVQD (reference sequence). The CDR3 DNA reads TGCGCCAGCTGTGAGGTACTAGCGGGAACCAATGAGCAGTTCTTC. Translated: CASCEVLAGTNEQFF.

This clonotype was observed at least ten times. The rearrangement joins TRBV29-1 to TRBJ2-1; 12 positions agree with TRBD2. Looked up from germline, CDR1 is SQVTM and CDR2 is ANQGSEA. J lost 7 bases, V lost 6 bases, and 10 bases had no gene match. The CDR3 runs to 15 residues. The CDR3 reads CSVGTSGFTGNEQFF. Written as DNA, the CDR3 is TGCAGCGTCGGGACTAGCGGGTTTACTGGGAATGAGCAGTTCTTC.

The V and J genes are TRBV5-4 and TRBJ2-5; possibly TRBD2 for D (6 bases). Per germline, CDR1 SGHNT and CDR2 YYREEE (reference sequence). There are 15 residues in the CDR3. V gave up 0 bases and J gave up 1 base, with 10 bases separating them. The CDR3 DNA reads TGTGCCAGCAGCTTGGGAGAGGGAGGCCAAGAGACCCAGTACTTC. Amino acids: CASSLGEGGQETQYF.

This clonotype was recorded only once. The rearrangement links TRBV13 to TRBJ2-7; weak D call: TRBD2 (7 bases). V shed 5 bases and J shed 2 bases, with 16 bases lying between them. This CDR3 region has 15 residues. Germline loops: CDR1 PRHDT, CDR2 FYEKMQ (reference sequence). The CDR3 region is CASSARGGPTYEQYF. The DNA of the CDR3 is TGTGCCAGCAGCGCCCGCGGGGGCCCTACCTACGAGCAGTACTTC.